The rows below give T cell receptor beta chains drawn from one sample of a study of shared T cell receptors in the human thymus. Sequencing was performed with immunoSEQ multiplex PCR; in TCRdb, only in-frame clones are kept and a portion is missing. The sample has about 540,000 clones, about 84% seen once. The data also belong to a second study, concerning human thymus T cells.

Sequencing input: thymocytes. These receptors all come from a boy under two years old with a congenital heart defect. CDR3s include the opening cysteine and the closing phenylalanine or tryptophan. D genes are given only for firm matches. Expanded clones get a size class; other rows say once, few or many, or leave the size out.

>TRBJ2-3|few|TRBD2|TRBV7-9
CASSFVLAGESDTQYF
TGTGCCAGCAGCTTCGTCTTAGCGGGAGAATCGGATACGCAGTATTTT
>TRBJ2-2|.|.|TRBV23-1
CASNLGRPGELFF
TGCGCCAGCAATTTGGGGAGGCCCGGGGAGCTGTTTTTT
>TRBJ2-2|.|.|TRBV19
CASGPSGEVGTGELFF
TGTGCCAGTGGACCCTCCGGGGAGGTAGGCACCGGGGAGCTGTTTTTT
>TRBJ1-5|.|TRBD1|TRBV27
CASRGQGVNQPQHF
TGTGCCAGCAGAGGACAGGGCGTCAATCAGCCCCAGCATTTT
>TRBJ2-7|.|.|TRBV28
CASNLRAAVRHEQYF
TGTGCCAGCAACCTGCGGGCTGCCGTCAGGCACGAGCAGTACTTC
>TRBJ2-2|.|.|TRBV14
CASSQVESGSTGELFF
TGTGCCAGCAGCCAAGTAGAGTCGGGGAGCACCGGGGAGCTGTTTTTT
>TRBJ2-5|once|TRBD1|TRBV7-7
CASSLRGRETQYF
TGTGCTAGCAGCTTAAGGGGGCGAGAGACCCAGTACTTC
>TRBJ2-5|few|TRBD2|TRBV5-4
CASRNDGLVIDF
TGTGCCAGCAGGAATGACGGACTAGTAATTGACTTC
>TRBJ2-5|.|TRBD1|TRBV28
CASSQQGAKETQYF
TGTGCCAGCAGTCAACAGGGGGCTAAAGAGACCCAGTACTTC
>TRBJ1-4|.|.|TRBV5-6
CASSSKGATNEKLFF
TGTGCCAGCAGCTCAAAGGGGGCAACTAATGAAAAACTGTTTTTT
>TRBJ2-5|.|TRBD2|TRBV9
CASSPPVRTSGYQETQYF
TGTGCCAGCAGCCCCCCGGTCAGGACTAGCGGATACCAAGAGACCCAGTACTTC
>TRBJ2-1|.|.|TRBV27
CASILRNEQFF
TGTGCCAGCATTCTTCGGAATGAGCAGTTCTTC
>TRBJ2-1|once|.|TRBV29-1
CSVGWQSHLWQQFF
TGCAGCGTTGGTTGGCAATCCCACCTTTGGCAGCAGTTCTTC
>TRBJ2-5|.|.|TRBV7-4
CASSPGDLQETQYF
TGTGCCAGCAGCCCTGGCGACTTACAAGAGACCCAGTACTTC